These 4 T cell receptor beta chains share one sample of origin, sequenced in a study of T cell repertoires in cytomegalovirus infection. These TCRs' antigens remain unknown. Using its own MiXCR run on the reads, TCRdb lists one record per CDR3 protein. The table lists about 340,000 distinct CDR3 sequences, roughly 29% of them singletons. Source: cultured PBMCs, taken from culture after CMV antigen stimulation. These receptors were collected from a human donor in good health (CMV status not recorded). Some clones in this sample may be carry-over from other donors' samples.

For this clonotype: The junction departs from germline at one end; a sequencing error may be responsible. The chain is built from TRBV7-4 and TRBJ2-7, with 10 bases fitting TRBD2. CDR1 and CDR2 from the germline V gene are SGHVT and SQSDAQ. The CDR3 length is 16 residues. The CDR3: CDSSSSSGRPTYEQYF. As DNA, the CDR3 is TGTGACAGCAGCTCCTCTAGCGGGAGACCCACCTACGAGCAGTACTTC.

The CDR3 reads CALPAGTDQRGYTF. CDR3 in DNA: TGTGCCTTACCGGCCGGGACAGACCAAAGAGGCTACACCTTC. The rearrangement joins TRBV2 to TRBJ1-2; the match to TRBD1 covers 7 bases. Germline lookup yields CDR1 SNHLY and CDR2 FYNNEI. This CDR3 region has 14 residues. J lost 8 bases, V lost 11 bases, and 17 bases had no gene match.

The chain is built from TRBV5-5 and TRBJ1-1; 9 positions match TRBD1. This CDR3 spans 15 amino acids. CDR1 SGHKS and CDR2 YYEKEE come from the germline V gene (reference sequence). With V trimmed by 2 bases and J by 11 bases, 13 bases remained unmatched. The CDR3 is CASSFTGTGNYKAFF. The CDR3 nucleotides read TGTGCCAGCAGCTTTACCGGGACAGGGAATTATAAGGCTTTCTTT.

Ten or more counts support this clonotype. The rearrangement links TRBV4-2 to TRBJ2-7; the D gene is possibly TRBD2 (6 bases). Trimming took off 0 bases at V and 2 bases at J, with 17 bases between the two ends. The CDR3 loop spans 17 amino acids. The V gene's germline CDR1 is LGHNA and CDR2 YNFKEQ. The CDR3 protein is CASSQDLAGGVAYEQYF. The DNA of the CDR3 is TGTGCCAGCAGCCAAGATCTGGCCGGGGGAGTTGCCTACGAGCAGTACTTC.